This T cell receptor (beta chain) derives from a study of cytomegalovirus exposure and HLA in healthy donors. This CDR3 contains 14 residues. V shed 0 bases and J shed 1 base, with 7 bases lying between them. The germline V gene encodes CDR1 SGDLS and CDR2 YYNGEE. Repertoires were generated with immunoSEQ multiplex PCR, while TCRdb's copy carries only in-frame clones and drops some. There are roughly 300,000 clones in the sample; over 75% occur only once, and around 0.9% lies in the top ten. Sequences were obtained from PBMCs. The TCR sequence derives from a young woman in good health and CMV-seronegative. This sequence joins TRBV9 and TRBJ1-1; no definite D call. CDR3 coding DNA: TGTGCCAGCAGCGTAGCTTCAGGGAACACTGAAGCTTTCTTT. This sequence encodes CASSVASGNTEAFF.